This T cell receptor (beta chain) is from a study of T cell repertoires in cytomegalovirus infection. This clonotype has more than one count but fewer than ten. Its cognate antigen is unknown. Trimming at V came to 4 bases and at J to 9 bases, leaving 17 bases not matched to a gene. Germline CDR1 SGHVT, CDR2 SQSDAQ. This CDR3 comprises 18 residues. TCRdb analysed the reads with MiXCR anew, one entry per CDR3 protein. Of hundreds of thousands of distinct CDR3 sequences listed, 30% to 40% were seen once; the top ten hold around a sixth. The source of this sequence is a human donor in good health (CMV status not recorded). Some clones in this sample may be carry-over from other donors' samples. Here the sequenced sample was cultured PBMCs, taken from culture after CMV antigen stimulation. This chain uses TRBV7-4 with TRBJ1-6; 8 bases are a match to TRBD1. The CDR3 sequence: CASSSVHRGCGLVSPLHF. CDR3 in DNA: TGTGCCAGCAGCTCGGTTCACAGGGGGTGTGGTTTAGTTTCACCCCTCCACTTT.